This T cell receptor (beta chain) was identified during a study of glioma-infiltrating T cells after dendritic cell vaccination. As for the study in general: Autologous tumor lysate was loaded overnight onto monocyte-derived dendritic cells grown approximately seven days with IL-4 and GM-CSF. Patients received three intradermal dendritic cell vaccine injections at biweekly intervals.

This clone counts as medium-sized (0.01 to 0.1%). As yet, its antigen is unknown. Libraries were prepared by immunoSEQ multiplex PCR; TCRdb keeps only in-frame clonotypes and omits some of them. The sample has tens of thousands of clones, about four fifths seen once. Germline V gene data show CDR1 as MDHEN and CDR2 as SYDVKM. The germline V and J ends were trimmed by 4 bases and 1 base, with 10 bases remaining between them. The CDR3 is made up of 14 amino acids. Study-wide results and caveats: Survival was not directly related to TCR clonality in these patients. Few patients contributed both blood and tumor specimens.

The TCR was taken from a human donor with glioblastoma. Sequencing was performed on blood, taken before dendritic cell vaccination. The chain employs TRBV28 and TRBJ1-1; D unresolved. This chain's CDR3 is CASSSPPGNTEAFF. CDR3 sequence (DNA): TGTGCCAGCAGTTCCCCGCCAGGGAACACTGAAGCTTTCTTT.